The source of this TCR beta chain is a study of vaccination effects on CD4 cells after COVID-19. Antigen-specific CD4+ T cells were expanded with viral peptide pools in the ViraFEST assay before sequencing. Researchers isolated CD4+ T cells once approximately ten days of culture had elapsed. Nucleocapsid antibody tests were negative, and the vaccine recipients had no prior SARS-CoV-2 infection. Of note for this clone: Its target is not known.

Libraries were prepared by immunoSEQ multiplex PCR; TCRdb keeps only in-frame clonotypes and omits some of them. Among tens of thousands of clones listed, 78% were seen once. V shed 2 bases and J shed 0 bases, with 12 bases lying between them. The germline V gene encodes CDR1 MNHNS and CDR2 SASEGT. The CDR3 consists of 16 residues. The sequence was collected from a human donor who received a COVID-19 vaccine. The sequenced sample was CD4+ T cells from PBMCs cultured with SARS-CoV-2 spike peptides, obtained before COVID-19 vaccination. The chain is built from TRBV6-1 and TRBJ2-3; weak D call: TRBD1 (5 bases). CDR3 residues: CASSEWSGSSTDTQYF. CDR3 nucleotide sequence: TGTGCCAGCAGTGAATGGTCAGGGTCTAGCACAGATACGCAGTATTTT.